This TCR beta chain was sequenced during a study of blood T cell repertoires in COVID-19. Across the study: The samples span acute and convalescent COVID-19 from the United States, Italy and Spain. Nucleic acid was either cDNA or gDNA, and it came from T cells, B-cell-depleted T cells, or PBMCs.

This CDR3 region has 13 residues. Germline values: CDR1 GTSNPN, CDR2 SVGIG (reference sequence). V was pared by 5 bases and J by 3 bases, with 13 bases between. In the authors' workflow: Amplification of reference gene primers was used by the study to estimate nucleated cell counts. Generated by immunoSEQ multiplex PCR, the TCRdb table keeps only in-frame clones and is missing some. The DNA gave D and trimming, while V, J and clone size come from that table. In the table there are about 170,000 clones, about 80% of which are singletons. The chain recombines TRBV30 with TRBJ1-2; D not resolved. The origin of this receptor is a man between 70 and 80 years old with active or convalescent COVID-19. The source material was peripheral blood. The CDR3 region is CAWAKGGYYGYTF. The CDR3 nucleotides read TGTGCCTGGGCCAAGGGAGGGTACTATGGCTACACCTTC.